The T cell receptor (beta chain) under discussion was sequenced for a study of T cell responses to AZD1222 COVID-19 vaccine. Study-level background: It was second doses at about 4 or about 12 weeks that were pooled.

This clone appeared a single time. TCRdb's copy holds only in-frame clones and misses some; the assay was immunoSEQ multiplex PCR. The sample has over 150,000 clones, around nine tenths seen once; the top ten hold 5.5%. The germline V gene encodes CDR1 SGHVS and CDR2 FQNEAQ. The CDR3 extends over 16 amino acids. V dropped 1 base and J dropped 1 base, with 10 bases sitting between them. Sample: peripheral blood, taken on day 0 of AZD1222 vaccination. V usage is TRBV7-8 and J usage is TRBJ1-4; D uncertain. This sequence originates from an adult in good health. The CDR3 is CASSLGRVGTNEKLFF. CDR3 bases: TGTGCCAGCAGCTTAGGGAGGGTCGGAACTAATGAAAAACTGTTTTTT.